This T cell receptor beta chain was identified during a study of technical replicates of blood from a handful of donors. Profiled with immunoSEQ multiplex PCR; TCRdb holds only in-frame clones, not every one. The data contain around 54,000 clones, roughly 95% of them singletons. The CDR3 length is 13 residues. V lost 6 bases, J lost 1 base, and 12 bases lay in between. From germline, CDR1 is SQVTM and CDR2 ANQGSEA. This TCR was recovered from a human donor in good health. The rearrangement uses TRBV29-1 and TRBJ1-1; TRBD1 is a possible D gene (5 bases). Material: T cells isolated from PBMCs. The CDR3 sequence: CSVDKTGNTEAFF. CDR3 DNA: TGCAGCGTCGATAAAACAGGGAACACTGAAGCTTTCTTT.